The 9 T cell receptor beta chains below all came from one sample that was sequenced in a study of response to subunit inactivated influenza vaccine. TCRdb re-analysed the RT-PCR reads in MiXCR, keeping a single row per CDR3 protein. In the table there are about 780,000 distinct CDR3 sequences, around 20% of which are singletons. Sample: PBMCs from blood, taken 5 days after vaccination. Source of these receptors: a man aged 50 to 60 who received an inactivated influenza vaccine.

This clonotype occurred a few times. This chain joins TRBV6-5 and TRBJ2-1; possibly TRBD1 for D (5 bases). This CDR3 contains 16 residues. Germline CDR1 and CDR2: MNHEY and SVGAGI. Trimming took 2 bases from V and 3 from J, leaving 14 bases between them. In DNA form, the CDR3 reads TGTGCCAGCAGTTACCGGCCATCGACAGTCTACAATGAGCAGTTCTTC. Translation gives CASSYRPSTVYNEQFF.

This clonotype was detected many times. CDR3 sequence reads: CATSRDRRREAPREQYF. CDR3 in DNA: TGTGCCACCAGCAGAGATAGGAGGCGGGAGGCCCCTCGCGAGCAGTACTTC. The V gene is TRBV15, the J gene TRBJ2-7; TRBD2 agrees at 8 bases. V lost 0 bases to trimming and J lost 6 bases; unmatched junction nucleotides: 13. The CDR3 contains 17 residues. CDR1 LNHNV and CDR2 YYDKDF come from the germline V gene (reference sequence).

In nucleotides, the CDR3 is TGTGCCAGCAGCCCCCTGGGGGCCGGGAATTACGAGCAGTACTTC. Translated, it gives CASSPLGAGNYEQYF. The J gene is TRBJ2-7, the V gene TRBV11-2, with a tentative D call TRBD1 (6 bases). V was clipped by 5 bases and J by 4 bases, with 18 bases between them. CDR1 is SGHAT, CDR2 FQNNGV, per germline. The CDR3 contains 15 residues.

The CDR3, as DNA: TGTGCCAGCAGTGTCCGAAGCGGCGCCTACAATGAGCAGTTCTTC. Encoded protein: CASSVRSGAYNEQFF. The rearrangement links TRBV6-1 to TRBJ2-1; tentative D call: TRBD2 (5 bases). Germline V gives CDR1 MNHNS, CDR2 SASEGT. The V end was cut by 4 bases, the J end by 2 bases, with 12 bases between. The CDR3 is 15 residues long.

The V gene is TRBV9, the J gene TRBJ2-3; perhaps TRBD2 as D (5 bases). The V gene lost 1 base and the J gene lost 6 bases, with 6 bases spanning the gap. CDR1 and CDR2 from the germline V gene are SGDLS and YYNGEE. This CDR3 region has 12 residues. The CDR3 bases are TGTGCCAGCAGCGTAAGGGAGGATACGCAGTATTTT. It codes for CASSVREDTQYF.

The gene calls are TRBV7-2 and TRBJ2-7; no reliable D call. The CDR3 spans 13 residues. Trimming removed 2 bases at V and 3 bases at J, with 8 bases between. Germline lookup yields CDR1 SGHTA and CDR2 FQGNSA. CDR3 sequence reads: CASSLHPVYEQYF. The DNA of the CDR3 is TGTGCCAGCAGCTTACATCCCGTCTACGAGCAGTACTTC. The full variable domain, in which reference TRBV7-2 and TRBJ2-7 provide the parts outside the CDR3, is GAGVSQSPSNKVTEKGKDVELRCDPISGHTALYWYRQSLGQGLEFLIYFQGNSAPDKSGLPSDRFSAERTGGSVSTLTIQRTQQEDSAVYLCASSLHPVYEQYFGPGTRLTVT.

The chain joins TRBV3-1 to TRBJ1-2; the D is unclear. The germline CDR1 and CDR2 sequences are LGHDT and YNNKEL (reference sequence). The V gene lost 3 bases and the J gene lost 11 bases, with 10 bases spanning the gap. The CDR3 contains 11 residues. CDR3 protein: CASSQGFGYTF. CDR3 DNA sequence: TGTGCCAGCAGCCAGGGGTTCGGGTACACCTTC.

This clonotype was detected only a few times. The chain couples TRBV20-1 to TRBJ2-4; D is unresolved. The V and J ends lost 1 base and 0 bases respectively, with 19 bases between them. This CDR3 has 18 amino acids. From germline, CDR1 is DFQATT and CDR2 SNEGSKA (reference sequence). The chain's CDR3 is CSARVWGFSYPAKNIQYF. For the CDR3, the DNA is TGCAGTGCTAGAGTATGGGGATTTAGCTATCCAGCCAAAAACATTCAGTACTTC.

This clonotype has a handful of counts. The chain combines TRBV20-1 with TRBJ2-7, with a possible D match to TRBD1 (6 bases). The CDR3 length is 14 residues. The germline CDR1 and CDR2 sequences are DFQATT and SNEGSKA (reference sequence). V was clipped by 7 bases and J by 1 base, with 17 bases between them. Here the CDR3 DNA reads TGCAGTGGAAAAAAAGGGGGTGATTCCTACGAGCAGTACTTC. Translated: CSGKKGGDSYEQYF.